The clone carrying this TCR beta chain was observed at least ten times. The record originates from a study of spatial heterogeneity in lung cancer. Time point given: sample taken at primary tumor resection. TCRdb reprocessed the 5' RACE reads with MiXCR, giving one entry per CDR3 protein. The sample yields more than 30,000 distinct CDR3 sequences, 5% to 5.5% seen once. This CDR3 has 17 residues. After removal of 5 bases from V and 5 bases from J, the junction contained 16 bases not matched to a gene. Germline-derived CDR1 and CDR2 are SGHTA and FQGNSA. The material was PBMCs, obtained at surgery. V and J are TRBV7-2 and TRBJ1-1, with 8 bases fitting TRBD1. The sequence derives from a female donor with early-stage non-small cell lung cancer. In DNA, the CDR3 is TGTGCCAGCAGCCAAGTGGTACAGGGGGTAGGAAATACTGAAGCTTTCTTT. This gives the protein CASSQVVQGVGNTEAFF.